A single sample is the source of the 5 T cell receptor beta chains below, sequenced in a study of technical replicates of blood from four donors. Sequenced by immunoSEQ multiplex PCR; TCRdb stores in-frame clones only, minus some. The repertoire holds 50,000 to 65,000 clones, with nearly 95% as singletons. The sequencing input was PBMCs. These receptors were obtained from a human donor in good health. Some clones in this sample may be carry-over from other donors' samples.

The chain links TRBV2 to TRBJ2-1, with 12 bases matching TRBD2. Germline trimming cut 6 bases from V and 7 bases from J; bases unmatched to any gene: 10. Germline CDR1 SNHLY, CDR2 FYNNEI. The CDR3 sequence is 16 residues long. The DNA for the CDR3 is TGTGCCAGCAGGGGACTACTAGCGGGGGGCAGGAATGAGCAGTTCTTC. It is translated as CASRGLLAGGRNEQFF.

The rearrangement uses TRBV19 and TRBJ1-5; 7 nucleotides agree with TRBD1. There are 14 residues in the CDR3. The J segment lost 6 bases and the V segment lost 2 bases, leaving 4 bases of the junction unmatched. Germline-derived CDR1 and CDR2 are LNHDA and SQIVND (reference sequence). The CDR3 here is CASSIKGAGQPQHF. CDR3 DNA sequence: TGTGCCAGTAGTATAAAGGGGGCAGGTCAGCCCCAGCATTTT.

This chain links TRBV29-1 with TRBJ2-7; 7 bases are a match to TRBD2. Germline values: CDR1 SQVTM, CDR2 ANQGSEA. The CDR3 is 14 residues long. Trimming cost V 6 bases and J 0 bases; bases outside gene matches: 8. The CDR3 DNA sequence: TGCAGCGTCGCAAAACTAGCGTCCTCCTACGAGCAGTACTTC. Encoded protein: CSVAKLASSYEQYF.

CDR3 bases: TGCGCCAGCAGCTTAAGTGGGGGGGTCACAGATACGCAGTATTTT. Amino acid sequence: CASSLSGGVTDTQYF. The chain links TRBV5-1 to TRBJ2-3; TRBD2 matches at 7 bases. CDR1 is SGHRS, CDR2 YFSETQ, per germline. After removal of 2 bases from V and 2 bases from J, the junction contained 5 bases not matched to a gene. CDR3 length: 15 amino acids.

This clone was seen once. V is TRBV18 and J is TRBJ2-6, with D unresolved. The CDR3 totals 17 residues. Germline V gene lookup returns CDR1 KGHSH and CDR2 LQKENI. Trimming shortened V by 4 bases and J by 0 bases, and 13 bases separated the two germline ends. CDR3 loop: CASSLLQVSSGANVLTF. The CDR3 coding sequence is TGTGCCAGCTCACTCCTTCAGGTGAGCTCTGGGGCCAACGTCCTGACTTTC.